This T cell receptor beta chain was captured in a study of identical twins. TCRdb called the 5' RACE reads again in MiXCR, with one record for every CDR3 protein. The sample has 1.5 million to 2 million distinct CDR3 sequences, about 31% seen once; the top ten hold around 0.3%. Per the germline V gene, CDR1 is SNHLY and CDR2 is FYNNEI. The V segment lost 1 base and the J segment 5 bases; nucleotides outside the gene matches: 4. The CDR3 has 15 residues. The specimen sequenced was cord blood. This rearrangement joins TRBV2 to TRBJ2-3; 9 bases map to TRBD2. This clonotype was sampled from a newborn girl in good health. The CDR3 spells CASSEGLAGLDTQYF. CDR3 nucleotide sequence: TGTGCCAGCAGTGAAGGTCTAGCGGGATTAGATACGCAGTATTTT.